The 16 T cell receptor beta chains reported below all come from one sample, sequenced in a study of shared clonotypes between healthy human individuals. Repertoires were generated with immunoSEQ multiplex PCR, while TCRdb's copy carries only in-frame clones and drops some. In the table there are about half a million clones, 81% of which are singletons. The specimen sequenced was PBMCs. Source of these receptors: a woman between 35 and 50 years old in good health. Some clones in this sample may be carry-over from other donors' samples.

This chain links TRBV7-9 with TRBJ2-1; TRBD2 is a possible D gene (5 bases). The CDR3 is 13 residues long. Germline CDR1 and CDR2: SEHNR and FQNEAQ (reference sequence). The ends were cut back, 2 bases at V and 8 bases at J, with 10 bases in the middle. The CDR3 reads CASSLISGDEQFF. CDR3 bases: TGTGCCAGCAGCTTAATCTCCGGGGATGAGCAGTTCTTC.

The chain has TRBV7-2 and TRBJ1-4, with D unclear. Trimming took off 1 base at V and 4 bases at J, with 10 bases between the two ends. The CDR3 runs 15 residues. Germline V gene data show CDR1 as SGHTA and CDR2 as FQGNSA. This CDR3 is CASSLGVGFNEKLFF. CDR3 nucleotides: TGTGCCAGCAGCTTAGGGGTGGGGTTTAATGAAAAACTGTTTTTT.

Details on this clone: One base separates it from a far larger clone, so it is likely a read error. V usage is TRBV4-3 and J usage is TRBJ1-1; D ambiguous. The germline V and J ends were trimmed by 0 bases and 4 bases, with 12 bases remaining between them. The CDR3 is 15 residues long. Germline CDR1 reads LGHNA; CDR2 reads YSLEER. The CDR3 sequence: CASSQDLWYPTEAFF. CDR3 coding DNA: TGCGCCAGCAGCCAAGATCTTTGGTACCCCACTGAAGCTTTCTTT.

As for this clone: A far bigger clonotype differs at one base, so this is likely a read error. Other nucleotide sequences from this sample produce the same CDR3. The genes are TRBV29-1 and TRBJ1-2; D ambiguous. This CDR3 contains 11 residues. The germline gives CDR1 SQVTM, CDR2 ANQGSEA. The CDR3 is CSESSNYGYIF. Here the CDR3 DNA reads TGCAGCGAGTCCTCAAACTATGGCTACATCTTC.

V usage is TRBV9 and J usage is TRBJ1-5; 10 bases align to TRBD1. V lost 5 bases, J lost 1 base, and 15 bases stayed unmatched. The germline gives CDR1 SGDLS, CDR2 YYNGEE. This CDR3 comprises 19 residues. CDR3 region: CASRGVGTGVNGSNQPQHF. The DNA of the CDR3 is TGTGCCAGCAGAGGGGTCGGGACAGGGGTCAATGGAAGCAATCAGCCCCAGCATTTT.

As regards this clone: Only one base separates this from a far larger clonotype, so it likely reflects a read error. The rearrangement links TRBV5-1 to TRBJ2-2, with a weak D call TRBD1 (6 bases). The CDR3 is made up of 14 amino acids. Germline CDR1 and CDR2: SGHRS and YFSETQ. V dropped 4 bases and J dropped 8 bases, with 15 bases sitting between them. The CDR3 DNA sequence: TGCGCCAGCAGCCTCGGGACATTTGTAGGGGAGCTGTTTTTT. Protein: CASSLGTFVGELFF.

This clone has just one count. A far more abundant clone sits one base away, making this likely a read error. The chain uses TRBV10-3 and TRBJ1-5; D unclear. The length of the CDR3 is 17 residues. Germline loops: CDR1 ENHRY, CDR2 SYGVKD. CDR3 sequence reads: CAISEHSEVGSNKPQHF. DNA of the CDR3: TGTGCCATCAGTGAGCACAGCGAAGTGGGTAGCAATAAGCCCCAGCATTTT.

Comments on this clone: Other DNA variants within this sample encode the same CDR3. The rearrangement links TRBV29-1 to TRBJ2-5; no clear D gene. This CDR3 has 11 residues. The germline V gene encodes CDR1 SQVTM and CDR2 ANQGSEA. Trimming stripped 4 bases from V and 7 bases from J, with 10 bases between. The CDR3 region has the DNA TGCAGCGTTGGAGGTACTGGGACCCAGTACTTC. Translating it yields CSVGGTGTQYF.

CDR3: CASSREGANYGYTF. The CDR3, as DNA: TGTGCCAGCAGCCGAGAAGGGGCTAACTATGGCTACACCTTC. The V gene is TRBV5-4, the J gene TRBJ1-2; possibly TRBD1 for D (5 bases). V was shortened by 4 bases and J by 0 bases, with 10 bases between the two germline ends. CDR1 is SGHNT, CDR2 YYREEE, per germline (reference sequence). The CDR3 covers 14 residues.

Details on this clone: A read error may account for a junction end that differs from germline. The V gene is TRBV19, the J gene TRBJ2-6, with 9 bases aligning to TRBD2. The CDR3 runs 16 residues. Per germline, CDR1 LNHDA and CDR2 SQIVND (reference sequence). The CDR3: CASSSSGGSGASVLTF. The CDR3 DNA follows: TGTGCCAGTAGTAGTAGCGGGGGTTCCGGGGCCAGCGTCCTGACTTTC. The full variable domain, completed using reference TRBV19 and TRBJ2-6, is DGGITQSPKYLFRKEGQNVTLSCEQNLNHDAMYWYRQDPGQGLRLIYYSQIVNDFQKGDIAEGYSVSREKKESFPLTVTSAQKNPTAFYLCASSSSGGSGASVLTFGAGSRLTVL.

This clone has just a few counts. A read error likely explains this, since a far larger clone differs by one base. V and J are TRBV10-1 and TRBJ1-1; unclear D gene. The germline V gene encodes CDR1 WNHNN and CDR2 SYGVQD (reference sequence). The CDR3 totals 12 residues. Trimming pared 8 bases from V and 3 bases from J, leaving 10 bases between. The CDR3, as DNA: TGCGCCAGCGGGAACGGGCACACTGAAGCTTTCTTT. The encoded protein is CASGNGHTEAFF.

This clone has more than one count but fewer than ten. A far larger clone lies a single base away; this is likely a read error. V usage is TRBV29-1 and J usage is TRBJ2-1, with D tentatively TRBD2 (5 bases). CDR3 length equals 11 residues. Germline V gene lookup returns CDR1 SQVTM and CDR2 ANQGSEA. The chain's CDR3 is CSVSRSGEQLF. CDR3 DNA sequence: TGCAGCGTGTCTAGGTCCGGGGAGCAGCTCTTC.

There are many counts of this clone. This chain uses TRBV29-1 with TRBJ1-2, with 7 bases identical to TRBD1. The germline V gene encodes CDR1 SQVTM and CDR2 ANQGSEA. Trimming cost V 7 bases and J 3 bases; bases outside gene matches: 5. CDR3 length equals 12 residues. The CDR3: CSGLGQDYGYTF. In DNA form, the CDR3 reads TGCAGCGGACTCGGACAGGACTATGGCTACACCTTC.

V and J are TRBV10-2 and TRBJ2-1; D gene ambiguous. The CDR3 covers 13 residues. Trimming took 9 bases from V and 0 from J, leaving 9 bases between them. Germline-derived CDR1 and CDR2 are WSHSY and SAAADI. CDR3 nucleotides: TGCGCCAGTTTAACAAGCTCCTACAATGAGCAGTTCTTC. Protein product: CASLTSSYNEQFF.

The CDR3: CASSLLSRNTEAFF. The CDR3 bases are TGTGCCAGCAGTTTGTTGAGCAGAAACACTGAAGCTTTCTTT. The rearrangement links TRBV27 to TRBJ1-1; no definite D call. V gave up 3 bases and J gave up 2 bases, with 10 bases separating them. Germline CDR1 and CDR2: MNHEY and SMNVEV (reference sequence). This CDR3 has 14 residues.

The chain couples TRBV15 to TRBJ1-2, with D tentatively TRBD1 (6 bases). V was pared by 5 bases and J by 2 bases, with 15 bases between. The CDR3 loop spans 15 amino acids. Germline V gives CDR1 LNHNV, CDR2 YYDKDF (reference sequence). The CDR3 here is CATSPRRTDNYGYTF. CDR3 DNA sequence: TGTGCCACCAGCCCGAGAAGGACAGACAACTATGGCTACACCTTC.